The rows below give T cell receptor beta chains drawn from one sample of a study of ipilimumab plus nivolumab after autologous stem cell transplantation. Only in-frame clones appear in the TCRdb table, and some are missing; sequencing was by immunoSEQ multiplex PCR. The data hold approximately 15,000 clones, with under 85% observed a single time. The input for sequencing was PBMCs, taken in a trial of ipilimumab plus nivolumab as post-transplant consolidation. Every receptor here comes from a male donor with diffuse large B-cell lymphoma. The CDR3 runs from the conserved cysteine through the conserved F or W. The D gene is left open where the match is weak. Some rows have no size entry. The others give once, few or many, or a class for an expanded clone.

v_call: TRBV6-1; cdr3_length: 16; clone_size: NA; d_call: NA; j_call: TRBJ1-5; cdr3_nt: TGTGCCAGCAGTGAACAGACGGGGGCCTTCAATCAGCCCCAGCATTTT; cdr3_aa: CASSEQTGAFNQPQHF
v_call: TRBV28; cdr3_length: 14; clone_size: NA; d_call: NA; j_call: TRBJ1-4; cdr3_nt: TGTGCCAGCAGTTTGTTAGGGAGTAATGAAAAACTGTTTTTT; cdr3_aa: CASSLLGSNEKLFF
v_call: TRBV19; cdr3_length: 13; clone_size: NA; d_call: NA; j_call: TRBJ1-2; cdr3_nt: TGTGCCAGTAGTATAGGGGTGGGCTATGGCTACACCTTC; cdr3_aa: CASSIGVGYGYTF
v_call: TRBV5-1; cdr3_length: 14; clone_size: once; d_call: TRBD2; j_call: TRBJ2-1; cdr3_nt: TGCGCCAGCAGCTTGGTCCTAGCGGCCCATGAGCAGTTCTTC; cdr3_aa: CASSLVLAAHEQFF
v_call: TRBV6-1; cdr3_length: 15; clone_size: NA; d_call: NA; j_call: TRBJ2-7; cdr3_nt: TGTGCCAGCAGTGAACCTGACCATATAACCTACGAGCAGTACTTC; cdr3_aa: CASSEPDHITYEQYF
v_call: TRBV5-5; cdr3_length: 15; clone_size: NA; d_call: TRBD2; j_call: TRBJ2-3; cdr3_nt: TGTGCCAGCAGCTTCACTAGCGGAGATACAGATACGCAGTATTTT; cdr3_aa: CASSFTSGDTDTQYF
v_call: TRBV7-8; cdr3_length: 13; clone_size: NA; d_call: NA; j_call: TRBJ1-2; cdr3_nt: TGTGCCAGCAGCCAGGGTACAAGCTATGGCTACACCTTC; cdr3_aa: CASSQGTSYGYTF
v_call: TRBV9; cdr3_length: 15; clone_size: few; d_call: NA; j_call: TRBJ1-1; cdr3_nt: TGTGCCAGCAGCGCCCCTCGGGGGGCGATCGGTGAAGCTTTCTTT; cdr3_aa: CASSAPRGAIGEAFF
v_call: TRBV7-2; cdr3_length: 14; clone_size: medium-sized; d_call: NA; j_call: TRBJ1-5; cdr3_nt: TGTGCCAGCAGCTTAGCGCTTTCGGGTAAGCCCCAGCATTTT; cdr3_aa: CASSLALSGKPQHF
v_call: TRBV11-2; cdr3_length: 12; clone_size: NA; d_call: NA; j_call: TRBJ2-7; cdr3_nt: TGTGCCAGCAGCTGGAGGTCCTACGAGCAGTACTTC; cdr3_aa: CASSWRSYEQYF
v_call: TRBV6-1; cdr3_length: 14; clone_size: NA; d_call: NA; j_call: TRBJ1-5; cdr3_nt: TGTGCCAGCAGTCAGGGGATCATCAGTCAGCCCCAGCATTTT; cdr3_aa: CASSQGIISQPQHF
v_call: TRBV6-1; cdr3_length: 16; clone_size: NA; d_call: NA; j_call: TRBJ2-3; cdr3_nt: TGTGCCAGCAGTGAAAGGCCGGCGGGTAGCACAGATACGCAGTATTTT; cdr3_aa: CASSERPAGSTDTQYF
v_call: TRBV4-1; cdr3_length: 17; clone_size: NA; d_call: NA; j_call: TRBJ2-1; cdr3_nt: TGCGCCAGCAGCCAATCTAGGGGCCCCCCCCTGGAGGGAGAGCAGTTCTTC; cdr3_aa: CASSQSRGPPLEGEQFF
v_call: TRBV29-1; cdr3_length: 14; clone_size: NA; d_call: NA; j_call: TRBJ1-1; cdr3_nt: TGCAGCGTTGAAGCGGGCCCCGAGGGCACTGAAGCTTTCTTT; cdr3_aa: CSVEAGPEGTEAFF
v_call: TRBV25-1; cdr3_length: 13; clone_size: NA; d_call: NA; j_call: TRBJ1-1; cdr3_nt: TGTGCCAGCAGTGGGTATGGGGGCACTGAAGCTTTCTTT; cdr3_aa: CASSGYGGTEAFF
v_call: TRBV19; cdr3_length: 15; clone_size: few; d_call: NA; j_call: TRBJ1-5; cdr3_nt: TGTGCCAGTAGTATTGATGGGGTGGGCGTTCAGCCCCAGCATTTT; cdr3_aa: CASSIDGVGVQPQHF
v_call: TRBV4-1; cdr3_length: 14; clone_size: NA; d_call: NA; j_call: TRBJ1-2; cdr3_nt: TGCGCCAGCAGCCCCCGACGGGAGGACTATGGCTACACCTTC; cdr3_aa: CASSPRREDYGYTF
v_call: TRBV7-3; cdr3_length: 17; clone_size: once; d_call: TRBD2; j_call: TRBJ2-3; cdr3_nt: TGTGCCAGCAGCCCCCTTACTAGCGGCCCGTTCACAGATACGCAGTATTTT; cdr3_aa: CASSPLTSGPFTDTQYF
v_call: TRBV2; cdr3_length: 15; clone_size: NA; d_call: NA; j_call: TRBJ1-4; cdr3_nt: TGTGCCAGCAGTGAAGAGGTCAGCCTAGGCGAAAAACTGTTTTTT; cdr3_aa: CASSEEVSLGEKLFF
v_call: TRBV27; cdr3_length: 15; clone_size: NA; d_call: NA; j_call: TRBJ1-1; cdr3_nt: TGTGCCAGCAGTTTACTCCGGACAGAGAACACTGAAGCTTTCTTT; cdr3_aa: CASSLLRTENTEAFF
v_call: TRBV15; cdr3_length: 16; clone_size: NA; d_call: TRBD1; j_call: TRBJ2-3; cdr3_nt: TGTGCCACCAGCAGCACGGGACAGGGGGACACAGATACGCAGTATTTT; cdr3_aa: CATSSTGQGDTDTQYF
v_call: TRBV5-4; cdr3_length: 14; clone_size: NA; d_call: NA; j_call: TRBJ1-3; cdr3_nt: TGTGCCAGCAGCCTCCCCAGCTCTGGAAACACCATATATTTT; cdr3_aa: CASSLPSSGNTIYF
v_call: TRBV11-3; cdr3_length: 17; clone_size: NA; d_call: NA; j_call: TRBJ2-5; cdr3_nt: TGTGCCAGCAGCTTAGCAGGTAGCGGCTGGTACCAAGAGACCCAGTACTTC; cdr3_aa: CASSLAGSGWYQETQYF
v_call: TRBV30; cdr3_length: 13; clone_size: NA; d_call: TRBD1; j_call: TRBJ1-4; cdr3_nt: TGTGCCTGGTGTGACAGGGCGAATGAAAAACTGTTTTTT; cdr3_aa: CAWCDRANEKLFF
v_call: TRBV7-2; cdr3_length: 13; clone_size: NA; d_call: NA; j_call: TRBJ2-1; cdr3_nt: TGTGCCAGCAGCTTGAACGTCTACAATGAGCAGTTCTTC; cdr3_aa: CASSLNVYNEQFF
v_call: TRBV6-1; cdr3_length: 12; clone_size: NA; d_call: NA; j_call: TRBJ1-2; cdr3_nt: TGTGCCAGCAACCGGAAGAGCTATGGCTACACCTTC; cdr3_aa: CASNRKSYGYTF
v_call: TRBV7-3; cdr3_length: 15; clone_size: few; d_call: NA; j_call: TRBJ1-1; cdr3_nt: TGTGCCAGCAGCTTACGGGCAGGGAGGAACACTGAAGCTTTCTTT; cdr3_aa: CASSLRAGRNTEAFF
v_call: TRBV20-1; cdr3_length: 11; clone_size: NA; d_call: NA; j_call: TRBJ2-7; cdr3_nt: TGCAGTGCCGGGGGCCCCCACGAGCAGTACTTC; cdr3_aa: CSAGGPHEQYF
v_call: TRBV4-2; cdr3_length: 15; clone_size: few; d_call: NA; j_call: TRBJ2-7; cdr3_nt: TGTGCCAGCAGCCAAGGTGCTAGCGAATCCTACGAGCAGTACTTC; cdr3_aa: CASSQGASESYEQYF
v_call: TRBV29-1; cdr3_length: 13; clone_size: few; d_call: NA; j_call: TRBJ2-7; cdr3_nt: TGCAGCGTTTTAGCGGTTAGCTCCTACGAGCAGTACTTC; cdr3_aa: CSVLAVSSYEQYF
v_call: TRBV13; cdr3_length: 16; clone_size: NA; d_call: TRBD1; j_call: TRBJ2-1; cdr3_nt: TGTGCCAGCAGCTTAGACGGACAGGGGTACGCCAATGAGCAGTTCTTC; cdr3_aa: CASSLDGQGYANEQFF
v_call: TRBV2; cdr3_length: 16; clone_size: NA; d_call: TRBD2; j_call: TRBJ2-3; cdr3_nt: TGTGCCAGCAGTGAAAGCAGGGGCGGGAGGTCAGATACGCAGTATTTT; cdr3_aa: CASSESRGGRSDTQYF